This T cell receptor beta chain was sequenced for a study of neurological immune-mediated disorders. This clonotype was counted many times. The yield of each sequencing run was over 200 million TCR-beta sequences from 15-18 subjects. TCRdb fed the 5' RACE reads into MiXCR, producing one record per CDR3 protein. The data contain tens of thousands of distinct CDR3 sequences, under 9.5% of them singletons. The TCR originated in a middle-aged woman in good health. Sequencing input: PBMCs.

The chain's CDR3 is CASSLASTGSFFEQYF. The CDR3, as DNA: TGTGCCAGCAGCTTAGCCTCGACGGGTAGCTTCTTCGAGCAGTACTTC. This sequence joins TRBV7-6 and TRBJ2-7; D uncertain. Trimming removed 0 bases at V and 6 bases at J, with 18 bases between. The CDR3 sequence is 16 residues long. Germline CDR1 is SGHVS and CDR2 is FNYEAQ.